This T cell receptor (beta chain) was captured by sequencing in a study of cytomegalovirus exposure and HLA in healthy donors. Study observations and caveats: In a later analysis, specific HLA alleles were associated with 15,000 to 20,000 TCR beta sequences at a 0.05 false discovery rate.

On this clone itself: The antigen is undetermined.

CDR3 size: 21 residues. V gave up 6 bases and J gave up 3 bases; unmatched junction bases: 27. The germline CDR1 and CDR2 sequences are MNHNS and SASEGT. PCR amplification relied on 60 Vbeta primers (plus 13 Jbeta primers). The authors' processing: Unique TCR beta chains numbered around 75 million in a later analysis, with roughly 9.9 million shared. TCRdb's copy holds only in-frame clones and misses some; the assay was immunoSEQ multiplex PCR. For V, J and clone size, that table is used; D and trimming come from the DNA. The ten most abundant clones cover 0.55% to 0.6% of a sample with about 110,000 clones.

The sample was PBMCs. The J gene is TRBJ2-7, the V gene TRBV6-1, with 9 bases lining up with TRBD1. This TCR came from a man aged 45-65 years in good health and CMV-seronegative. CDR3: CASSEPSIVGTGQGRGYEQYF. CDR3 sequence (DNA): TGTGCCAGCAGCGAACCCTCCATTGTTGGAACGGGACAGGGTAGAGGCTACGAGCAGTACTTC.